The 15 T cell receptor beta chains in this list originate from one sample, sequenced in a study of shared T cell receptors in the human thymus. Clones were read by immunoSEQ multiplex PCR, and TCRdb kept only the in-frame ones, dropping some. The sample has 600,000 or so clones; roughly 86% are singletons. These records were also assigned to another study, of human thymus T cells.

The sample was thymocytes. Receptors were obtained from a boy younger than two with a congenital heart defect.

This chain joins TRBV4-2 and TRBJ1-1; D not certain. V was shortened by 0 bases and J by 3 bases, with 11 bases between the two germline ends. The CDR3 extends over 15 amino acids. Germline V gene lookup returns CDR1 LGHNA and CDR2 YNFKEQ. The CDR3 loop reads CASSQEPRAHTEAFF. In DNA, the CDR3 is TGTGCCAGCAGCCAAGAACCAAGAGCCCACACTGAAGCTTTCTTT.

This clone was seen a single time. This chain joins TRBV4-3 and TRBJ2-7; TRBD2 aligns across 9 bases. V was clipped by 1 base and J by 5 bases; unmatched bases: 9. Germline-derived CDR1 and CDR2 are LGHNA and YSLEER. This CDR3 contains 16 residues. CDR3 in DNA: TGCGCCAGCAGCCAAGGGGGGACTAGCAGATACAACGAGCAGTACTTC. As protein: CASSQGGTSRYNEQYF.

The chain uses TRBV30 and TRBJ1-1, with 9 nucleotides matching TRBD1. The CDR3 covers 15 residues. V lost 1 base and J lost 0; bases outside the gene matches: 3. The germline gives CDR1 GTSNPN, CDR2 SVGIG (reference sequence). The CDR3 bases are TGTGCCTGGAGTGGAGACAGGGGGATGAACACTGAAGCTTTCTTT. As protein: CAWSGDRGMNTEAFF.

The chain recombines TRBV7-9 with TRBJ1-1; D ambiguous. V shed 4 bases and J shed 1 base, with 10 bases lying between them. Germline V gene lookup returns CDR1 SEHNR and CDR2 FQNEAQ (reference sequence). The CDR3 extends over 14 amino acids. The CDR3 spells CASSSLSGNTEAFF. The CDR3 DNA sequence: TGTGCCAGCAGCTCCTTGTCAGGGAACACTGAAGCTTTCTTT.

J is TRBJ2-5 and V is TRBV28, with D possibly matching TRBD2 (5 bases). The CDR3 is 12 residues long. Trimming left V 3 bases short and J 5 bases short, with 7 bases between. Looked up from germline, CDR1 is MDHEN and CDR2 is SYDVKM. The CDR3 protein is CASSFGEETQYF. CDR3 DNA sequence: TGTGCCAGCAGTTTCGGGGAGGAGACCCAGTACTTC.

This chain connects TRBV6-5 to TRBJ2-7, with D tentatively TRBD2 (7 bases). Trimming took 3 bases from V and 0 from J, leaving 15 bases between them. Germline V gives CDR1 MNHEY, CDR2 SVGAGI. The CDR3 totals 16 residues. DNA for the CDR3: TGTGCCAGCAGTTATGGGGGGGGGCCGCCCTCCTACGAGCAGTACTTC. Residues: CASSYGGGPPSYEQYF.

The CDR3 sequence: CASSLLTYNEQFF. The CDR3 DNA follows: TGTGCCAGCAGTTTATTGACTTACAATGAGCAGTTCTTC. The chain employs TRBV28 and TRBJ2-1; D is unclear. V dropped 1 base and J dropped 4 bases, with 5 bases sitting between them. The CDR3 contains 13 residues. Germline lookup yields CDR1 MDHEN and CDR2 SYDVKM.

J is TRBJ2-5 and V is TRBV7-6; 10 bases match TRBD2. Per germline, CDR1 SGHVS and CDR2 FNYEAQ. V gave up 5 bases and J gave up 5 bases; unmatched junction bases: 8. This CDR3 is built from 15 residues. This chain's CDR3 is CASSPYGLAAETQYF. CDR3 nucleotide sequence: TGTGCCAGCAGCCCATATGGACTAGCGGCGGAGACCCAGTACTTC.

This chain uses TRBV29-1 with TRBJ2-3; D might be TRBD2 (5 bases). The germline V gene has CDR1 SQVTM and CDR2 ANQGSEA. V was shortened by 3 bases and J by 2 bases, with 12 bases between the two germline ends. The CDR3 has 14 amino acids. This chain's CDR3 is CSVEGGLATDTQYF. The CDR3 DNA follows: TGCAGCGTTGAGGGCGGACTGGCCACAGATACGCAGTATTTT.

The chain couples TRBV15 to TRBJ1-5; D uncertain. From germline, CDR1 is LNHNV and CDR2 YYDKDF (reference sequence). V was clipped by 2 bases and J by 3 bases, with 5 bases between them. CDR3 size: 13 residues. The chain's CDR3 is CATSRTVNQPQHF. The CDR3 DNA reads as TGTGCCACCAGCAGAACAGTCAATCAGCCCCAGCATTTT.

The CDR3 DNA reads as TGTGCCAGCAGCATGACAGTCCATAGCAATCAGCCCCAGCATTTT. Translated, it gives CASSMTVHSNQPQHF. The chain recombines TRBV21-1 with TRBJ1-5; the D call in the table, TRBD1, was not verified against the DNA. TRBV21-1 has pseudogene status. This CDR3 has 15 residues.

The J gene is TRBJ1-1, the V gene TRBV7-8, with D possibly being TRBD1 (5 bases). In germline, CDR1 is SGHVS, CDR2 FQNEAQ. This CDR3 region has 13 residues. V was clipped by 3 bases and J by 1 base, with 6 bases between them. The CDR3: CASSFRGNTEAFF. In DNA, the CDR3 is TGTGCCAGCAGCTTTAGGGGGAACACTGAAGCTTTCTTT.

The genes are TRBV11-2 and TRBJ2-2; TRBD2 matches 9 bases. This CDR3 has 16 amino acids. Germline V gene data show CDR1 as SGHAT and CDR2 as FQNNGV. V shed 6 bases and J 4 bases; nucleotides not matched to a gene: 9. In DNA form, the CDR3 reads TGTGCCAGCAGTAGCGGGAGCCCCCCGCCCACCGGGGAGCTGTTTTTT. Its protein is CASSSGSPPPTGELFF.

The chain recombines TRBV28 with TRBJ1-2; D gene ambiguous. V was trimmed by 6 bases and J by 8 bases, leaving 10 bases between them. CDR1 is MDHEN and CDR2 is SYDVKM in the germline V gene. The CDR3 contains 11 residues. The CDR3: CASSLTTGYTF. The CDR3 nucleotides read TGTGCCAGCAGCTTAACAACAGGCTACACCTTC.

The rearrangement links TRBV6-5 to TRBJ1-2; no reliable D call. Germline V gene data show CDR1 as MNHEY and CDR2 as SVGAGI. Trimming left V 0 bases short and J 8 bases short, with 16 bases between. The CDR3 runs 15 residues. CDR3 in amino acids: CASSYSYNSGRGYTF. CDR3 coding DNA: TGTGCCAGCAGTTACTCGTATAATAGCGGTAGAGGCTACACCTTC.